The 10 T cell receptor beta chains in this list originate from one sample, sequenced in a study of cytomegalovirus exposure and HLA in healthy donors (dated by TCRdb to about 2017). The receptor library was made with the immunoSEQ multiplex PCR assay. The multiplex PCR relied on a mix of 60 forward primers for TCR Vbeta segments and 13 reverse primers for TCR Jbeta segments. TCRdb took over this immuneACCESS table, retaining in-frame rearrangements with V and J assigned. Such tables are incomplete; in checked studies, under half of the missing clones stem from an unresolved V gene, and the remainder is unexplained. Recorded for this sample are about 190,000 clones; about 77% of them occurred a single time. The ten largest account for approximately 2.1% of the sample. The sequencing input was PBMCs. The receptor set was obtained from a woman aged 25 to 39 in good health and CMV-seropositive.

The chain carries TRBV19 and TRBJ2-7; D possibly corresponds to TRBD1 (7 bases). CDR3 size: 15 residues. In germline, CDR1 is LNHDA, CDR2 SQIVND (reference sequence). V lost 8 bases and J 1 base, leaving 18 bases between the germline ends. CDR3 region: CASGFRGASSYEQYF. In DNA, the CDR3 is TGTGCCAGTGGGTTCAGGGGGGCAAGTTCCTACGAGCAGTACTTC.

The rearrangement uses TRBV18 and TRBJ2-7; the D gene is possibly TRBD1 (6 bases). Germline loops: CDR1 KGHSH, CDR2 LQKENI. The CDR3 is 14 residues long. V was cut by 3 bases and J by 2 bases, with 11 bases left in between. The CDR3 here is CASSPQGSPYEQYF. In nucleotides, the CDR3 is TGTGCCAGCTCACCCCAGGGGTCGCCCTACGAGCAGTACTTC.

The sample holds one count of this clone. This sequence joins TRBV13 and TRBJ2-3; 7 bases are shared with TRBD1. J was trimmed by 2 bases and V by 5 bases; bases with no gene match: 7. The CDR3 has 15 amino acids. Germline assignment: CDR1 PRHDT and CDR2 FYEKMQ (reference sequence). The CDR3 DNA reads as TGTGCCAGCAGCGGAAACAGGGGCCTCACAGATACGCAGTATTTT. This translates into CASSGNRGLTDTQYF.

The chain uses TRBV29-1 and TRBJ2-1, with 7 bases identical to TRBD2. Germline assignment: CDR1 SQVTM and CDR2 ANQGSEA. V was pared by 6 bases and J by 3 bases, with 8 bases of the junction left unmatched. The CDR3 is 14 amino acids. DNA for the CDR3: TGCAGCGTGAACCAGCGGGGAGGCTACAATGAGCAGTTCTTC. It yields the protein CSVNQRGGYNEQFF.

This clone has a handful of counts. V usage is TRBV19 and J usage is TRBJ1-1; D remains ambiguous. CDR3 length: 12 amino acids. CDR1 is LNHDA and CDR2 is SQIVND in the germline V gene (reference sequence). Deletions cut 5 bases from V and 11 bases from J, with 15 bases between. The CDR3 DNA reads TGTGCCAGTAGTCCCGGACTCCCTGGGGCTTTCTTT. It specifies CASSPGLPGAFF.

The count of this clone is one. The V call is TRBV7-2, the J call TRBJ2-1; the match to TRBD1 covers 8 bases. The CDR3 loop spans 15 amino acids. The J segment lost 6 bases and the V segment lost 5 bases, leaving 9 bases of the junction unmatched. CDR1 is SGHTA and CDR2 is FQGNSA in the germline V gene. CDR3 amino acids: CASSEDGRGLNEQFF. The CDR3 region has the DNA TGTGCCAGCAGCGAGGATGGCAGGGGGCTCAATGAGCAGTTCTTC.

The V gene is TRBV4-2, the J gene TRBJ2-7, with D perhaps matching TRBD2 (6 bases). V lost 5 bases, J lost 2 bases, and 22 bases lay in between. The CDR3 sequence is 17 residues long. Germline CDR1 LGHNA, CDR2 YNFKEQ. In DNA form, the CDR3 reads TGTGCCAGCAGCAGGGGCTTCGGCGGGAACAAAGCCTACGAGCAGTACTTC. Translation gives CASSRGFGGNKAYEQYF.

The CDR3 reads CASSIGPGAPGPQHF. In DNA, the CDR3 is TGTGCCAGTAGTATCGGGCCAGGGGCCCCAGGGCCCCAGCATTTT. This sequence joins TRBV19 and TRBJ1-5; weak D call: TRBD1 (6 bases). The ends were cut back, 3 bases at V and 9 bases at J, with 18 bases in the middle. Germline lookup yields CDR1 LNHDA and CDR2 SQIVND (reference sequence). CDR3 size: 15 residues.

This chain joins TRBV21-1 and TRBJ2-3; the D call in the table, TRBD2, was not verified against the DNA. TRBV21-1 is noted as a pseudogene. The CDR3 spans 15 residues. The CDR3 DNA follows: TGTGCCAGCAGCCCAGAGGGGACTAGTGACGATACGCAGTATTTT. As protein: CASSPEGTSDDTQYF.

V and J are TRBV11-2 and TRBJ2-7; tentatively, D is TRBD2 (5 bases). CDR1 is SGHAT and CDR2 is FQNNGV in the germline V gene. This CDR3 has 13 residues. V shed 2 bases and J shed 5 bases, with 10 bases lying between them. Written as DNA, the CDR3 is TGTGCCAGCAGCTTAAGTCACGGGAACGAGCAGTACTTC. Amino acid sequence: CASSLSHGNEQYF.